Reported below is one TCR beta chain. Its antigen is not known. This CDR3 is also generated by other DNA sequences in the sample. This entry is derived from a study of shared clonotypes between healthy human individuals. The wider study: Three plates were used per donor for CD4 naive, three for CD4 memory, two for CD8 naive and one for CD8 memory. Whole-study findings and limits: Unshared clonotypes carried lower generation probabilities than those common to all four donors. Despite large depth, rarefaction showed incomplete sorted-subset sequencing.

The J segment lost 6 bases and the V segment lost 3 bases, leaving 2 bases of the junction unmatched. The CDR3 spans 12 residues. Per the germline V gene, CDR1 is SGHRS and CDR2 is YFSETQ. Everyone who donated was a Caucasian adult who lived in Nashville, Tennessee. Measured with immunoSEQ multiplex PCR; TCRdb has only the in-frame clones, and not every one. The table has over a million clones, less than 99% seen once; the top ten hold approximately 0.38%. The material sequenced was naive CD4+ T cells sorted from blood. Sample subset: CD45RA+ positively selected. This chain links TRBV5-1 with TRBJ1-2, with TRBD1 identical over 7 bases. The origin of this receptor is a man aged 25 to 40 in good health. The CDR3 reads CASSSTGDGYTF. DNA of the CDR3: TGCGCCAGCAGCTCAACAGGGGATGGCTACACCTTC.